This T cell receptor beta chain was profiled in a study of T cells in Graves' hyperthyroidism and ophthalmopathy. Findings and caveats of the study: Ophthalmopathy was identified by the model a median roughly six months ahead of onset. In blood, most of the thyroid clonotypes expanded above 0.001 were also present.

Patients were excluded because of uncontrolled infection, other autoimmune disease, pregnancy or lactation. To note about this clonotype: What it recognizes is unknown.

Germline V gene lookup returns CDR1 SEHNR and CDR2 FQNEAQ (reference sequence). With 5 bases clipped from V and 0 bases from J, the junction kept 5 bases outside the gene matches. This CDR3 has 17 residues. Amplified TCR beta CDR3 regions derived from RNA transcripts. First-round RT-PCR targeting the TCR CDR3 was performed with the HTBI primer set. TCRdb passed the multiplex PCR reads through MiXCR, listing each CDR3 protein once. The sample has about 700,000 distinct CDR3 sequences, around 13% seen once. The V gene is TRBV7-9, the J gene TRBJ2-6, with 9 bases lining up with TRBD1. The TCR was taken from a woman between 18 and 30 years old with Graves' hyperthyroidism. Specimen: blood. CDR3 DNA sequence: TGTGCCAGCAGCGATGGACAGGGGAGCTCTGGGGCCAACGTCCTGACTTTC. The encoded protein is CASSDGQGSSGANVLTF.